This is a list of T cell receptor beta chains from one sample in a study of T cells after yellow fever vaccination. One entry per CDR3 protein, called by TCRdb with MiXCR from the 5' RACE reads. The data show some 340,000 distinct CDR3 sequences, with around 10% seen just once and 3% to 3.5% held by the top ten. Sequenced here: CD4+ T cells sorted from PBMCs, sampled 45 days after the yellow fever booster vaccination. The receptors stem from a man aged 18 to 29 who received the YFV17D yellow fever vaccine. The CDR3 runs from the conserved cysteine through the conserved F or W. Each record gives: CDR3 DNA, CDR3 protein, V gene, clone size, D gene, J gene. D genes are given only for firm matches. The listing skips clone size in some rows; elsewhere it reads once, few, many or a size class.

CDR3nt: TGTGCCAGCAGCAACCGCTCTGGGGCCAACGTCCTGACTTTC
CDR3aa: CASSNRSGANVLTF
v_gene: TRBV7-3
abundance: .
d_gene: .
j_gene: TRBJ2-6

CDR3nt: TGTGCCAGCAGCTTAGCGCTCCCCGGTTCACCCCTCCACTTT
CDR3aa: CASSLALPGSPLHF
v_gene: TRBV7-8
abundance: few
d_gene: .
j_gene: TRBJ1-6

CDR3nt: TGCAGTGCGCCCAGGACAGGGCTCCAAGAGACCCAGTACTTC
CDR3aa: CSAPRTGLQETQYF
v_gene: TRBV20-1
abundance: .
d_gene: TRBD1
j_gene: TRBJ2-5

CDR3nt: TGTGCCATCAGTGGCCCCAGATACAATGAGCAGTTCTTC
CDR3aa: CAISGPRYNEQFF
v_gene: TRBV10-3
abundance: .
d_gene: .
j_gene: TRBJ2-1

CDR3nt: TGTGCCAGCACCCCCCAGGCCGGCCTACAGCCCCAGCATTTT
CDR3aa: CASTPQAGLQPQHF
v_gene: TRBV7-2
abundance: .
d_gene: .
j_gene: TRBJ1-5

CDR3nt: TGCGCCAGCAGCTTGGATGGGGTCCCAGCCTCTGGAAACACCATATATTTT
CDR3aa: CASSLDGVPASGNTIYF
v_gene: TRBV5-1
abundance: few
d_gene: .
j_gene: TRBJ1-3

CDR3nt: TGCGCCAGCAGCCCGAGCCTAGCGGGGGAATTTAACAATGAGCAGTTCTTC
CDR3aa: CASSPSLAGEFNNEQFF
v_gene: TRBV5-1
abundance: many
d_gene: TRBD2
j_gene: TRBJ2-1

CDR3nt: TGTGCCAGTAGTATCCGGGTCAAGGGCTATGAGCAGTTCTTC
CDR3aa: CASSIRVKGYEQFF
v_gene: TRBV19
abundance: few
d_gene: .
j_gene: TRBJ2-1

CDR3nt: TGTGCCAGCAGGTCCGTGCGGGGGGAAGAGACCCAGTACTTC
CDR3aa: CASRSVRGEETQYF
v_gene: TRBV7-6
abundance: .
d_gene: TRBD2
j_gene: TRBJ2-5

CDR3nt: TGTGCCACCAGTGACCGCATTGGCCGGGGCGGTAGGGATGAGCAGTTCTTC
CDR3aa: CATSDRIGRGGRDEQFF
v_gene: TRBV24-1
abundance: few
d_gene: .
j_gene: TRBJ2-1

CDR3nt: TGTGCCAGCAGCTTGGCAGCCCGGCGCGGCACCGGGGAGCTGTTTTTT
CDR3aa: CASSLAARRGTGELFF
v_gene: TRBV11-2
abundance: .
d_gene: .
j_gene: TRBJ2-2

CDR3nt: TGCGCCAGCAGCTTGGAAGTAGCATCTCAAGAGACCCAGTACTTC
CDR3aa: CASSLEVASQETQYF
v_gene: TRBV5-1
abundance: few
d_gene: .
j_gene: TRBJ2-5

CDR3nt: TGTGCCAGCAGCCCCCGCCCGTCAGATGAGCAGTTCTTC
CDR3aa: CASSPRPSDEQFF
v_gene: TRBV9
abundance: .
d_gene: .
j_gene: TRBJ2-1

CDR3nt: TGCGCCAGCAGTCGGTCCGGGAACACTGAAGCTTTCTTT
CDR3aa: CASSRSGNTEAFF
v_gene: TRBV23-1
abundance: many
d_gene: .
j_gene: TRBJ1-1

CDR3nt: TGTGCCAGCAGTCAACTAGCGGGGGTTTACAATGAGCAGTTCTTC
CDR3aa: CASSQLAGVYNEQFF
v_gene: TRBV7-9
abundance: .
d_gene: TRBD2
j_gene: TRBJ2-1

CDR3nt: TGCAGTGCTAGAGCGAGCGGGGTGGGGGAGCAGTTCTTC
CDR3aa: CSARASGVGEQFF
v_gene: TRBV20-1
abundance: few
d_gene: TRBD2
j_gene: TRBJ2-1

CDR3nt: TGTGCCACCACACGGCGGGTGGGGCGCACAGATACGCAGTATTTT
CDR3aa: CATTRRVGRTDTQYF
v_gene: TRBV12-3/TRBV12-4
abundance: few
d_gene: .
j_gene: TRBJ2-3

CDR3nt: TGTGCCAGCAGCTTAGTCCGGGATTCTACGGGCGAGCAGTACTTC
CDR3aa: CASSLVRDSTGEQYF
v_gene: TRBV7-2
abundance: few
d_gene: .
j_gene: TRBJ2-7

CDR3nt: TGTGCCAGCTCACCAGGGGTCCAGGAGGGAGCTTTCTTT
CDR3aa: CASSPGVQEGAFF
v_gene: TRBV18
abundance: .
d_gene: .
j_gene: TRBJ1-1

CDR3nt: TGTGCCAGCAGCCAAGTTGAGCGCATTCAGTACTTC
CDR3aa: CASSQVERIQYF
v_gene: TRBV3-1
abundance: many
d_gene: .
j_gene: TRBJ2-4

CDR3nt: TGTGCCACCAGCAGAGGAGACCTCGACAGCCCTTATGGCTACACCTTC
CDR3aa: CATSRGDLDSPYGYTF
v_gene: TRBV15
abundance: many
d_gene: .
j_gene: TRBJ1-2

CDR3nt: TGCGCCAGCAGCCGATCTCCGGGAGGCGGGGAGGAGACCCAGTACTTC
CDR3aa: CASSRSPGGGEETQYF
v_gene: TRBV5-1
abundance: .
d_gene: TRBD2
j_gene: TRBJ2-5

CDR3nt: TGCGCCAGCAGCTTTGGGCCCTTGGCGAATGAGCAGTTCTTC
CDR3aa: CASSFGPLANEQFF
v_gene: TRBV5-1
abundance: few
d_gene: .
j_gene: TRBJ2-1

CDR3nt: TGTGCCATCAGTGAGTCCCCGGGACTCAAGACGTACACCGGGGAGCTGTTTTTT
CDR3aa: CAISESPGLKTYTGELFF
v_gene: TRBV10-3
abundance: .
d_gene: .
j_gene: TRBJ2-2

CDR3nt: TGCGCCAGCAGCCAAGAGGTCCGGAGTTGGGAAAAACTGTTTTTT
CDR3aa: CASSQEVRSWEKLFF
v_gene: TRBV4-3
abundance: few
d_gene: .
j_gene: TRBJ1-4

CDR3nt: TGTGCCAGTAGTATAACAGCCGCTAACTATGGCTACACCTTC
CDR3aa: CASSITAANYGYTF
v_gene: TRBV19
abundance: few
d_gene: .
j_gene: TRBJ1-2

CDR3nt: TGTGCCAGCAGCCGACTAGCGGGGGACACAGATACGCAGTATTTT
CDR3aa: CASSRLAGDTDTQYF
v_gene: TRBV2
abundance: few
d_gene: TRBD2
j_gene: TRBJ2-3

CDR3nt: TGCGCCAGCAGCACCGACAGCAACACTGAAGCTTTCTTT
CDR3aa: CASSTDSNTEAFF
v_gene: TRBV5-1
abundance: few
d_gene: .
j_gene: TRBJ1-1

CDR3nt: TGTGCCAGCAGTTTAGGGGGACTACTCACAGATACGCAGTATTTT
CDR3aa: CASSLGGLLTDTQYF
v_gene: TRBV12-3/TRBV12-4
abundance: few
d_gene: TRBD2
j_gene: TRBJ2-3

CDR3nt: TGTGCCAGTGAAGCCCAGTCGGGGGAGGAGTATGGCTACACCTTC
CDR3aa: CASEAQSGEEYGYTF
v_gene: TRBV27
abundance: .
d_gene: .
j_gene: TRBJ1-2

CDR3nt: TGTGCCAGCAGCTTAGCGTTAGGACAGGGGGCGCGCGAGCAGTACTTC
CDR3aa: CASSLALGQGAREQYF
v_gene: TRBV7-9
abundance: many
d_gene: TRBD1
j_gene: TRBJ2-7

CDR3nt: TGCGCCAGCAGGCCCCCCGGAGACTTTGGCTACACCTTC
CDR3aa: CASRPPGDFGYTF
v_gene: TRBV4-3
abundance: .
d_gene: .
j_gene: TRBJ1-2

CDR3nt: TGCGCCAGCAGCCTGAAACGGGACAGTCTCTACGAGCAGTACTTC
CDR3aa: CASSLKRDSLYEQYF
v_gene: TRBV5-1
abundance: many
d_gene: TRBD1
j_gene: TRBJ2-7

CDR3nt: TGTGCCAGCAGCCCACAGGGGGCAGGAGAAAAACTGTTTTTT
CDR3aa: CASSPQGAGEKLFF
v_gene: TRBV9
abundance: many
d_gene: TRBD1
j_gene: TRBJ1-4

CDR3nt: TGTGCCAGCAGACCCTCGAGGGGGGGCAGAGAGACCCAGTACTTC
CDR3aa: CASRPSRGGRETQYF
v_gene: TRBV7-2
abundance: .
d_gene: .
j_gene: TRBJ2-5

CDR3nt: TGCAGTGCTCTGGACAGCAATCAGCCCCAGCATTTT
CDR3aa: CSALDSNQPQHF
v_gene: TRBV20-1
abundance: .
d_gene: .
j_gene: TRBJ1-5

CDR3nt: TGTGCCAGCAGCTTGGACCCAGGGTCGGGCGGGGAGCTGTTTTTT
CDR3aa: CASSLDPGSGGELFF
v_gene: TRBV5-5
abundance: .
d_gene: .
j_gene: TRBJ2-2

CDR3nt: TGTGCCAGCAGTGAAGTGCCGGGATTCGGCTACACCTTC
CDR3aa: CASSEVPGFGYTF
v_gene: TRBV2
abundance: .
d_gene: .
j_gene: TRBJ1-2

CDR3nt: TGTGCCAGCAGCTTTGTCGCAGGGGGACCCCTCCACTTT
CDR3aa: CASSFVAGGPLHF
v_gene: TRBV7-3
abundance: many
d_gene: TRBD1
j_gene: TRBJ1-6

CDR3nt: TGTGCTAGTGGTTTGGTACTAGCCGGGGAGCTGTTTTTT
CDR3aa: CASGLVLAGELFF
v_gene: TRBV12-5
abundance: .
d_gene: .
j_gene: TRBJ2-2

CDR3nt: TGTGCCAGCAGCTTAGGAGCTGGCCGGGATACGCAGTATTTT
CDR3aa: CASSLGAGRDTQYF
v_gene: TRBV7-2
abundance: .
d_gene: .
j_gene: TRBJ2-3

CDR3nt: TGTGCCAGCAGCTGGGACAGGCGCTCTGAGCAGTACTTC
CDR3aa: CASSWDRRSEQYF
v_gene: TRBV7-3
abundance: few
d_gene: TRBD1
j_gene: TRBJ2-7

CDR3nt: TGTGCCAGCAGTTTCCGGGCAGGCTCCTACGAGCAGTACTTC
CDR3aa: CASSFRAGSYEQYF
v_gene: TRBV27
abundance: .
d_gene: .
j_gene: TRBJ2-7

CDR3nt: TGTGCCAGCAGCTCCCTAGCAGCAGATACGCAGTATTTT
CDR3aa: CASSSLAADTQYF
v_gene: TRBV7-3
abundance: many
d_gene: .
j_gene: TRBJ2-3

CDR3nt: TGTGCCAGCAGTTTACCCAGGGGAGTAGCCAAAAACATTCAGTACTTC
CDR3aa: CASSLPRGVAKNIQYF
v_gene: TRBV12-3/TRBV12-4
abundance: few
d_gene: .
j_gene: TRBJ2-4

CDR3nt: TGTGCCAGCAAAAGGAGCTCCTATAATTCACCCCTCCACTTT
CDR3aa: CASKRSSYNSPLHF
v_gene: TRBV6-2/TRBV6-3
abundance: many
d_gene: .
j_gene: TRBJ1-6

CDR3nt: TGTGCCAGCAGCCCCCGCCGGGACAGCATGAACACTGAAGCTTTCTTT
CDR3aa: CASSPRRDSMNTEAFF
v_gene: TRBV9
abundance: .
d_gene: TRBD1
j_gene: TRBJ1-1

CDR3nt: TGCGCCAGCAGCTTGGGTCGACATTTTGCTGAAGCTTTCTTT
CDR3aa: CASSLGRHFAEAFF
v_gene: TRBV5-1
abundance: few
d_gene: .
j_gene: TRBJ1-1

CDR3nt: TGCGCCAGCAGCTTGCCGGGGTTTAGGCAGTACGAGCAGTACTTC
CDR3aa: CASSLPGFRQYEQYF
v_gene: TRBV5-1
abundance: few
d_gene: .
j_gene: TRBJ2-7

CDR3nt: TGCGCCAGCAGCCAAGAAAATTGGGACTATGGCTACACCTTC
CDR3aa: CASSQENWDYGYTF
v_gene: TRBV4-1
abundance: few
d_gene: .
j_gene: TRBJ1-2